Presented here are 29 T cell receptor beta chains from one specimen sequenced in a study of CD8 T cells in Susac syndrome. Reverse transcription used about 0.45 to 1 ug RNA and random hexamers. TCRdb redid the calling of the immunoSEQ multiplex PCR reads with MiXCR, one entry per CDR3 protein. The sample has about 140,000 distinct CDR3 sequences, just under 95% seen once; the top ten hold roughly 0.14%. The sequencing input was CD4+ T cells from PBMCs. The source of these receptors is a human donor with Susac syndrome.

The chain couples TRBV27 to TRBJ2-2, with 9 bases matching TRBD1. CDR1 is MNHEY and CDR2 is SMNVEV in the germline V gene (reference sequence). This CDR3 is built from 19 residues. V was pared by 5 bases and J by 1 base, with 14 bases of the junction left unmatched. The CDR3: CASSPTGQGWSRNTGELFF. The CDR3, as DNA: TGTGCCAGCAGTCCGACGGGACAGGGTTGGTCCAGGAACACCGGGGAGCTGTTTTTT.

This clonotype was detected only once. V usage is TRBV24-1 and J usage is TRBJ2-1; 8 bases match TRBD2. V was pared by 2 bases and J by 2 bases, with 4 bases of the junction left unmatched. There are 16 residues in the CDR3. The germline CDR1 and CDR2 sequences are KGHDR and SFDVKD. The CDR3 nucleotides are TGTGCCACCAGTGATTGGGGGCGGGGGGCCTACAATGAGCAGTTCTTC. Its translation is CATSDWGRGAYNEQFF.

The rearrangement joins TRBV20-1 to TRBJ2-3; 10 bases are a match to TRBD1. Germline CDR1 is DFQATT and CDR2 is SNEGSKA (reference sequence). V was pared by 5 bases and J by 3 bases, with 5 bases of the junction left unmatched. CDR3 length equals 14 residues. The chain's CDR3 is CSASGTGATDTQYF. The CDR3 DNA follows: TGCAGTGCTTCCGGGACAGGGGCAACAGATACGCAGTATTTT.

This clonotype was found once. The rearrangement links TRBV5-1 to TRBJ2-7; perhaps D is TRBD1 or TRBD2 (5 bases each). Looked up from germline, CDR1 is SGHRS and CDR2 is YFSETQ. The CDR3 spans 13 residues. V lost 4 bases and J 2 bases, leaving 10 bases between the germline ends. The CDR3 sequence: CASSRDGAYEQYF. As DNA, the CDR3 is TGCGCCAGCAGCCGGGACGGAGCCTACGAGCAGTACTTC.

V and J are TRBV4-1 and TRBJ1-1; D is unresolved. CDR1 is MGHRA, CDR2 YSYEKL, per germline. The CDR3 is made up of 14 amino acids. The V gene lost 4 bases and the J gene lost 1 base, with 10 bases spanning the gap. CDR3 DNA: TGCGCCAGCAGCCGAAACCGAGGGAACACTGAAGCTTTCTTT. Amino acids: CASSRNRGNTEAFF.

The V call is TRBV24-1, the J call TRBJ2-2, with 7 bases fitting TRBD1. Germline V CDR1 and CDR2: KGHDR, SFDVKD. The CDR3 spans 15 residues. V gave up 4 bases and J gave up 5 bases; unmatched junction bases: 6. The CDR3: CATSDPGTATGELFF. CDR3 sequence (DNA): TGTGCCACCAGTGACCCCGGGACAGCAACCGGGGAGCTGTTTTTT.

The genes are TRBV6-5 and TRBJ1-1, with TRBD1 as a possible D gene (5 bases). CDR1 is MNHEY and CDR2 is SVGAGI in the germline V gene. This CDR3 region has 14 residues. V gave up 5 bases and J gave up 6 bases, with 16 bases separating them. The CDR3 DNA sequence: TGTGCCAGCAGTACCCAAAGAGGGGACCCTGAAGCTTTCTTT. This translates into CASSTQRGDPEAFF.

This clonotype appeared once. V gene TRBV20-1 combines with J gene TRBJ2-6; no firm D call. Deletions cut 3 bases from V and 0 bases from J, with 9 bases between. The CDR3 contains 15 residues. Germline V lookup: CDR1 DFQATT, CDR2 SNEGSKA (reference sequence). The CDR3 reads CSASVAHSGANVLTF. In DNA, the CDR3 is TGCAGTGCTAGTGTCGCACACTCTGGGGCCAACGTCCTGACTTTC.

This rearrangement joins TRBV9 to TRBJ2-1; D is undetermined. Trimming stripped 2 bases from V and 5 bases from J, with 8 bases between. The germline V gene has CDR1 SGDLS and CDR2 YYNGEE. The CDR3 length is 13 residues. The CDR3 nucleotides read TGTGCCAGCAGCGTCGGGCCAAACAATGAGCAGTTCTTC. Its protein product is CASSVGPNNEQFF.

V and J are TRBV5-1 and TRBJ2-1; D remains ambiguous. Germline loops: CDR1 SGHRS, CDR2 YFSETQ. The V and J ends lost 1 base and 0 bases respectively, with 8 bases between them. The CDR3 spans 15 residues. The CDR3 loop reads CASSLMGSSYNEQFF. CDR3 in DNA: TGCGCCAGCAGCTTGATGGGAAGCTCCTACAATGAGCAGTTCTTC.

The chain couples TRBV3-1 to TRBJ2-3; 10 bases map to TRBD2. The CDR3 covers 13 residues. Germline values: CDR1 LGHDT, CDR2 YNNKEL (reference sequence). V shed 1 base and J 11 bases; nucleotides not matched to a gene: 3. The CDR3 bases are TGTGCCAGCAGCCAAGGAGCGGGGGGGAGGCAGTATTTT. Its protein product is CASSQGAGGRQYF.

The chain recombines TRBV3-1 with TRBJ2-3; maybe TRBD2 (7 bases). There are 16 residues in the CDR3. Trimming pared 4 bases from V and 2 bases from J, leaving 16 bases between. Germline CDR1 reads LGHDT; CDR2 reads YNNKEL (reference sequence). The CDR3 sequence: CASSPVGGHFTDTQYF. The CDR3 region has the DNA TGTGCCAGCAGCCCAGTCGGGGGGCATTTCACAGATACGCAGTATTTT.

This sequence joins TRBV29-1 and TRBJ1-4; a weak D match, TRBD1 (5 bases). Germline V CDR1 and CDR2: SQVTM, ANQGSEA. The V and J ends lost 3 bases and 7 bases respectively, with 12 bases between them. The CDR3 loop spans 13 amino acids. CDR3 nucleotide sequence: TGCAGCGTTGATACAGGAAGAGGTGAAAAACTGTTTTTT. Translating it yields CSVDTGRGEKLFF.

This chain connects TRBV5-4 to TRBJ2-2; D gene unclear. V shed 1 base and J shed 1 base, with 8 bases lying between them. This CDR3 is 15 amino acids long. CDR1 and CDR2 from the germline V gene are SGHNT and YYREEE (reference sequence). CDR3 residues: CASSLSQKNTGELFF. The CDR3 DNA reads as TGTGCCAGCAGCTTGAGTCAGAAGAACACCGGGGAGCTGTTTTTT.

The chain is built from TRBV20-1 and TRBJ1-2; D gene uncertain. This CDR3 has 12 amino acids. Trimming took 1 base from V and 7 from J, leaving 10 bases between them. Germline CDR1 reads DFQATT; CDR2 reads SNEGSKA (reference sequence). This CDR3 reads CSARGAGSGYTF. CDR3 nucleotide sequence: TGCAGTGCTAGAGGGGCGGGAAGTGGCTACACCTTC.

The chain links TRBV5-6 to TRBJ2-7; perhaps TRBD1 as D (6 bases). Germline lookup yields CDR1 SGHDT and CDR2 YYEEEE. V lost 6 bases and J lost 2, with 15 bases in between. This CDR3 contains 14 residues. For the CDR3, the DNA is TGTGCCAGCACCAAGGGGGTCCGGACCTACGAGCAGTACTTC. It specifies CASTKGVRTYEQYF.

This clonotype was counted a single time. The chain combines TRBV20-1 with TRBJ1-5; 7 positions match TRBD1. Germline assignment: CDR1 DFQATT and CDR2 SNEGSKA (reference sequence). This CDR3 comprises 15 residues. V shed 6 bases, J shed 2 bases, and the junction held 10 bases outside the gene matches. The CDR3 reads CSAGGTVRRNQPQHF. As DNA, the CDR3 is TGCAGTGCGGGGGGGACAGTGCGGCGCAATCAGCCCCAGCATTTT.

The chain combines TRBV20-1 with TRBJ2-2, with a possible D match to TRBD1 (5 bases). Trimming took 6 bases from V and 7 from J, leaving 12 bases between them. The CDR3 loop spans 12 amino acids. Per the germline V gene, CDR1 is DFQATT and CDR2 is SNEGSKA (reference sequence). The CDR3 spells CSAIPGFGELFF. CDR3 DNA: TGCAGTGCAATCCCAGGGTTCGGGGAGCTGTTTTTT.

The chain couples TRBV5-1 to TRBJ1-1, with 7 bases that match TRBD1. The length of the CDR3 is 16 residues. The J segment lost 4 bases and the V segment lost 4 bases, leaving 13 bases of the junction unmatched. CDR1 and CDR2 from the germline V gene are SGHRS and YFSETQ. The CDR3 region has the DNA TGCGCCAGCAGCCTGGAAGGGGGCGCGCGGATCACTGAAGCTTTCTTT. Protein: CASSLEGGARITEAFF.

In its sample, this clonotype was seen once. The rearrangement joins TRBV20-1 to TRBJ1-2; D perhaps matches TRBD1 (5 bases). Germline values: CDR1 DFQATT, CDR2 SNEGSKA (reference sequence). Trimming cost V 5 bases and J 6 bases, with 13 bases left between them. This CDR3 is 12 amino acids long. CDR3 sequence (DNA): TGCAGTGCTTCGCGGACACGGAATGGCTACACCTTC. It codes for CSASRTRNGYTF.

This chain connects TRBV20-1 to TRBJ2-1; perhaps TRBD2 as D (5 bases). Trimming stripped 5 bases from V and 1 base from J, with 18 bases between. Looked up from germline, CDR1 is DFQATT and CDR2 is SNEGSKA (reference sequence). This CDR3 has 16 amino acids. The CDR3 loop is CSAHVGSDRSYNEQFF. CDR3 bases: TGCAGTGCTCACGTGGGGAGCGATCGGTCCTACAATGAGCAGTTCTTC.

V is TRBV20-1 and J is TRBJ2-5; D not resolved. Germline CDR1 is DFQATT and CDR2 is SNEGSKA (reference sequence). The V end lost 0 bases, the J end lost 5 bases, and 13 bases lay between the germline ends. The CDR3 is 14 residues long. The DNA of the CDR3 is TGCAGTGCTAGAGATCAAGTGCAGTTTGAGACCCAGTACTTC. Protein product: CSARDQVQFETQYF.

J is TRBJ1-2 and V is TRBV7-3, with D perhaps matching TRBD1 (5 bases). The V gene lost 5 bases and the J gene lost 4 bases, with 11 bases spanning the gap. There are 13 residues in the CDR3. Germline V gives CDR1 SGHTA, CDR2 FQGTGA. The CDR3 loop is CASSPGAAYGYTF. The DNA of the CDR3 is TGTGCCAGCAGCCCCGGGGCTGCCTATGGCTACACCTTC.

V usage is TRBV4-3 and J usage is TRBJ2-7; D is perhaps TRBD1 or TRBD2 (5 bases each). The CDR3 length is 17 residues. CDR1 LGHNA and CDR2 YSLEER come from the germline V gene. The V and J ends lost 0 bases and 3 bases respectively, with 18 bases between them. The CDR3 sequence is CASSQEPPGRTYYEQYF. The CDR3 coding sequence is TGCGCCAGCAGCCAAGAACCTCCGGGACGCACCTACTACGAGCAGTACTTC.

The chain recombines TRBV9 with TRBJ1-4; D may be TRBD1 (6 bases). The ends were cut back, 4 bases at V and 5 bases at J, with 15 bases in the middle. CDR1 SGDLS and CDR2 YYNGEE come from the germline V gene. The CDR3 runs 15 residues. CDR3 DNA sequence: TGTGCCAGCAGCCCATCCGGACAGCCAAATGAAAAACTGTTTTTT. Protein sequence: CASSPSGQPNEKLFF.

This clonotype was counted a single time. As DNA, the CDR3 is TGTGCCAGCAGCTACGACTACTACGAGCAGTACTTC. It is translated as CASSYDYYEQYF. This rearrangement joins TRBV2 to TRBJ2-7; D may be TRBD2 (5 bases). In germline, CDR1 is SNHLY, CDR2 FYNNEI. The CDR3 consists of 12 residues. The V end was cut by 6 bases, the J end by 3 bases, with 9 bases between.

The chain links TRBV18 to TRBJ2-5, with 10 bases identical to TRBD1. Germline lookup yields CDR1 KGHSH and CDR2 LQKENI. The CDR3 is 17 amino acids. V lost 3 bases and J lost 5; bases outside the gene matches: 12. DNA for the CDR3: TGTGCCAGCTCACCTCGAACAATGGGACAGGGGATGGAGACCCAGTACTTC. Its translation: CASSPRTMGQGMETQYF. The complete variable domain, with remaining parts taken from reference TRBV18 and TRBJ2-5, reads NAGVMQNPRHLVRRRGQEARLRCSPMKGHSHVYWYRQLPEEGLKFMVYLQKENIIDESGMPKERFSAEFPKEGPSILRIQQVVRGDSAAYFCASSPRTMGQGMETQYFGPGTRLLVL.

The genes are TRBV11-3 and TRBJ2-1, with 8 bases that match TRBD1. V lost 5 bases and J lost 6; bases outside the gene matches: 6. CDR3 size: 14 residues. Germline loops: CDR1 SGHNT, CDR2 YENEEA. The CDR3 sequence is CASSPGQGSNEQFF. The CDR3 nucleotides are TGTGCCAGCAGCCCCGGACAGGGAAGCAATGAGCAGTTCTTC.

This chain connects TRBV7-9 to TRBJ2-1; D gene unclear. Germline V gives CDR1 SEHNR, CDR2 FQNEAQ (reference sequence). The CDR3 extends over 12 amino acids. Trimming shortened V by 4 bases and J by 8 bases, and 9 bases separated the two germline ends. The CDR3 loop reads CASSSEYDEQFF. CDR3 bases: TGTGCCAGCAGCTCGGAGTATGATGAGCAGTTCTTC.